This TCR beta chain stems from a study of blood T cells in healthy people across ages. Each of the donors had ten milliliters of peripheral blood drawn into EDTA-treated Vacutainer tubes. As to this clonotype: Its specificity is not known.

Study-level findings and limits: It was the long-lived donors that had more naive CD4+ cells and higher diversity than aged donors. It was not possible, with unsorted PBMCs, to conclusively compare naive and antigen-experienced cells.

Alongside a J-beta primer mix, a sample-barcoded 5' primer served in a second PCR lasting 7 to 11 cycles. Unique molecular identifiers of 12 random nucleotides labeled each cDNA. TCRdb re-analysed the 5' RACE reads in MiXCR, keeping a single row per CDR3 protein. Among 800,000 or so distinct CDR3 sequences listed, about 62% were seen once. The material sequenced was blood. The sequence derives from a man aged 30 to 39 in good health.

The CDR3 DNA reads TGCAGCGTTGTTCCGGGACAGTTAACAGATACGCAGTATTTT. Translating it yields CSVVPGQLTDTQYF. The J gene is TRBJ2-3, the V gene TRBV29-1, with 7 nucleotides matching TRBD1. The trim removed 4 bases at V and 3 bases at J, leaving 7 bases unmatched. The CDR3 has 14 amino acids. Germline V gene sequence: CDR1 SQVTM, CDR2 ANQGSEA.